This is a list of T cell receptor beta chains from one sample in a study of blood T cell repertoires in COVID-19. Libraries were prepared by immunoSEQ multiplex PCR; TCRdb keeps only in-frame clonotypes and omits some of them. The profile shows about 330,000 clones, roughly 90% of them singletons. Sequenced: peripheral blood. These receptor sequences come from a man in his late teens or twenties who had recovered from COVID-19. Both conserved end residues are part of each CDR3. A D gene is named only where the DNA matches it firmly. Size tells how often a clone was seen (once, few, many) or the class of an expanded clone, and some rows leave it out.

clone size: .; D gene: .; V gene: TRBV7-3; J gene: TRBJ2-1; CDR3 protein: CASSLSGPGSYNEQFF; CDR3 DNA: TGTGCCAGCAGCTTAAGCGGCCCTGGCTCCTACAATGAGCAGTTCTTC
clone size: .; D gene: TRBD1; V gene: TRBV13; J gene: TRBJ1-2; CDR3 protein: CASSFHRGNYGYTF; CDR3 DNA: TGTGCCAGCAGCTTCCACAGGGGGAACTATGGCTACACCTTC
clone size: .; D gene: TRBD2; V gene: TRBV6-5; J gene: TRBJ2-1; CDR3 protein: CASSPRGTSAYEQFF; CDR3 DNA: TGTGCCAGCAGTCCGCGGGGGACTAGCGCATATGAGCAGTTCTTC
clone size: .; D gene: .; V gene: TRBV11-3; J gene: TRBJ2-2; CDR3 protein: CASSPRANTGELFF; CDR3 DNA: TGTGCCAGCAGCCCACGAGCGAACACCGGGGAGCTGTTTTTT
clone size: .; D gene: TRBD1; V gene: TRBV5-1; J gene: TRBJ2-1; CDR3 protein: CASSLTGTGGIYEQFF; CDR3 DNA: TGCGCCAGCAGCTTGACCGGGACAGGGGGGATTTATGAGCAGTTCTTC
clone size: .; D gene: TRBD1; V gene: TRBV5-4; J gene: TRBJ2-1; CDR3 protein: CASRLEQGANEQFF; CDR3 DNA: TGTGCCAGCAGGTTGGAACAGGGGGCAAATGAGCAGTTCTTC
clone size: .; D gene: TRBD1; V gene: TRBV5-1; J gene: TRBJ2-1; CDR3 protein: CASSPKFTGGTRNEQFF; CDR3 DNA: TGCGCCAGCAGCCCCAAGTTCACAGGGGGCACACGGAATGAGCAGTTCTTC
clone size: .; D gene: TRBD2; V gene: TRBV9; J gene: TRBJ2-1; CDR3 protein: CASSAAGLVYNEQFF; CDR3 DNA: TGTGCCAGCAGCGCAGCGGGACTAGTCTACAATGAGCAGTTCTTC
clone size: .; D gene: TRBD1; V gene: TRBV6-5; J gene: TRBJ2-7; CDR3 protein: CASRGDRYEQYF; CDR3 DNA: TGTGCCAGCAGAGGGGACAGGTACGAGCAGTACTTC
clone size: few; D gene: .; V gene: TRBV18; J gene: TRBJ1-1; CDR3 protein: CASSPGENTEAFF; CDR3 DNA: TGTGCCAGCTCACCGGGAGAGAACACTGAAGCTTTCTTT
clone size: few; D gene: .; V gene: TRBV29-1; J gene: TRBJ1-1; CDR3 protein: CSVTFSREAFF; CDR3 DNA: TGCAGCGTTACCTTTTCGCGTGAAGCTTTCTTT
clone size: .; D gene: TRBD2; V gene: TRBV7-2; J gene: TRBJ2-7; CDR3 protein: CASSATSGPNEQYF; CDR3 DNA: TGTGCCAGCAGCGCGACTAGCGGGCCAAACGAGCAGTACTTC
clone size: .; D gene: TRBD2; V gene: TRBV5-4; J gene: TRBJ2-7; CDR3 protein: CASSVGLAVYEQYF; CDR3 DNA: TGTGCCAGCAGCGTTGGACTAGCGGTCTACGAGCAGTACTTC
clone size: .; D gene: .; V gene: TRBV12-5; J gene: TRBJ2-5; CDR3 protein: CASGLVPQETQYF; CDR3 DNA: TGTGCTAGTGGTTTGGTACCCCAGGAGACCCAGTACTTC
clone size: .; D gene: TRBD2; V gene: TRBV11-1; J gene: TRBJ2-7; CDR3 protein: CASSSRTSGNHYEQYF; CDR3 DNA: TGTGCCAGCAGCTCCCGGACTAGCGGGAACCATTACGAGCAGTACTTC
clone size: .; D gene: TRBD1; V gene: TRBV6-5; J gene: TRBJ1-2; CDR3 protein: CASSYSRDRAGYTF; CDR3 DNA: TGTGCCAGCAGTTACTCCCGAGACAGGGCTGGCTACACCTTC
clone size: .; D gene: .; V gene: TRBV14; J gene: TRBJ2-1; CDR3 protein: CASSQWLGGEQFF; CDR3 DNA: TGTGCCAGCAGCCAATGGCTCGGGGGAGAGCAGTTCTTC
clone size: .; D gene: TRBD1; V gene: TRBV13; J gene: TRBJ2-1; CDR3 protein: CASSVTGGGEQFF; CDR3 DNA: TGTGCCAGCAGCGTCACAGGGGGCGGTGAGCAGTTCTTC
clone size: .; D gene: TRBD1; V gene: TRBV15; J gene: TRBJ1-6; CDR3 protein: CATSAGQDNSPLHF; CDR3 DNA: TGTGCCACCAGCGCAGGACAGGATAATTCACCCCTCCACTTT
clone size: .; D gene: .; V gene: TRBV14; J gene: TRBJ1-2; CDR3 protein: CASSQTDSFNHDYTF; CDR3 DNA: TGTGCCAGCAGCCAAACAGATAGTTTCAATCATGACTACACCTTC
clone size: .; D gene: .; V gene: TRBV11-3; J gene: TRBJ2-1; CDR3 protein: CASSSTGYNEQFF; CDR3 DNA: TGTGCCAGCAGCTCGACGGGTTACAATGAGCAGTTCTTC
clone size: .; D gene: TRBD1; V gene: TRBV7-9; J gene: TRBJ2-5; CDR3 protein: CASSNDRDETQYF; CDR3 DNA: TGTGCCAGCAGCAACGACAGGGATGAGACCCAGTACTTC
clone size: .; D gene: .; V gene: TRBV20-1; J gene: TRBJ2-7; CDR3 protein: CSASNQGYEQYF; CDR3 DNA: TGCAGTGCTAGTAACCAGGGCTACGAGCAGTACTTC
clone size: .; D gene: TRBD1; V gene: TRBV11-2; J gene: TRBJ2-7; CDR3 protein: CASSFNRDRDEQYF; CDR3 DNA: TGTGCCAGCAGCTTCAACCGGGACAGGGACGAGCAGTACTTC
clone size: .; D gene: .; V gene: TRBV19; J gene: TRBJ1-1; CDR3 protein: CASSIGRSEAFF; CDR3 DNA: TGTGCCAGTAGTATCGGGAGGTCTGAAGCTTTCTTT
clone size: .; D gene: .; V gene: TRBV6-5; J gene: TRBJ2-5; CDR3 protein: CASSYSTGRETQYF; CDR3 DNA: TGTGCCAGCAGTTACTCGACAGGGAGGGAGACCCAGTACTTC
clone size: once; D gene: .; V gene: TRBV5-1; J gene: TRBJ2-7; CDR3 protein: CASSLGGSGYEQYF; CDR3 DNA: TGCGCCAGCAGCTTGGGAGGGTCTGGGTACGAGCAGTACTTC
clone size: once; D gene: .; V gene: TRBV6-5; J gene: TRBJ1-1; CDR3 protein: CASSYGRGNTEAFF; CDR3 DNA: TGTGCCAGCAGTTACGGCAGGGGGAACACTGAAGCTTTCTTT
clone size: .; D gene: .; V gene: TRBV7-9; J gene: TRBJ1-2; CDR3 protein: CASSADPFQGF; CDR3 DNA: TGTGCCAGCAGCGCCGACCCCTTCCAGGGCTTC
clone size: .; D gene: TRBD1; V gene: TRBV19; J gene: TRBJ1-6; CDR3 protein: CASAGTGNNSPLHF; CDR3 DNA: TGTGCCAGCGCCGGGACAGGGAATAATTCACCCCTCCACTTT
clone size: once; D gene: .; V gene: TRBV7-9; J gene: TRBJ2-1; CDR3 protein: CASSAGGGLYNEQFF; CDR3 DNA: TGTGCCAGCAGCGCCGGCGGGGGCCTTTACAATGAGCAGTTCTTC
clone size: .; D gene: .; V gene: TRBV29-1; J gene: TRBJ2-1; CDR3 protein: CSVIPGSGRNNEQFF; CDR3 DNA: TGCAGCGTTATCCCGGGCAGCGGACGTAACAATGAGCAGTTCTTC
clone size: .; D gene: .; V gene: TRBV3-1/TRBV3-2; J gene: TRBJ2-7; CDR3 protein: CASSPLSSYEQYF; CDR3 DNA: TGTGCCAGCAGCCCGCTAAGCTCCTACGAGCAGTACTTC
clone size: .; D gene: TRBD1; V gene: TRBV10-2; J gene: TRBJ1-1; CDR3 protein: CASSDWDRVNTEAFF; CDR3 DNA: TGCGCCAGCAGTGACTGGGACAGAGTCAACACTGAAGCTTTCTTT
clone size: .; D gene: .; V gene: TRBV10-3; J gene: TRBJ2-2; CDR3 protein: CAITSTTGVNTGELFF; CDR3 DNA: TGTGCCATCACCTCGACGACAGGCGTGAACACCGGGGAGCTGTTTTTT
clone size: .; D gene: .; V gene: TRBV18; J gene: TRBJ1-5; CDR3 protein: CASSTTVLNQPQHF; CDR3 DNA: TGTGCCAGCTCTACCACAGTCCTGAATCAGCCCCAGCATTTT
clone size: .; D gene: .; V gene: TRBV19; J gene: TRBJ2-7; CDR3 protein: CASSEVGDISSYEQYF; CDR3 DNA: TGTGCCAGTAGTGAGGTTGGGGACATCAGCTCCTACGAGCAGTACTTC
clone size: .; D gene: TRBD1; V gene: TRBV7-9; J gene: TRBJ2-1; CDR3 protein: CASSSNPAGGYNEQFF; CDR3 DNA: TGTGCCAGCAGCTCAAACCCTGCAGGGGGTTACAATGAGCAGTTCTTC
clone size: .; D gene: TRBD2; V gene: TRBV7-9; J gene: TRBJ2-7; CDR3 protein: CASSPPGGGYEQYF; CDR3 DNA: TGTGCCAGCAGCCCCCCGGGAGGGGGCTACGAGCAGTACTTC
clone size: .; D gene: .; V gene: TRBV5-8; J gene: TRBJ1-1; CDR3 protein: CASSLAVDTEAFF; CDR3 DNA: TGTGCCAGCAGCCTGGCAGTCGATACTGAAGCTTTCTTT
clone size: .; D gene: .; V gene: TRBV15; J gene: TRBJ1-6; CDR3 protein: CATSKDPDITVSPLHF; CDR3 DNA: TGTGCCACCAGCAAAGACCCTGACATTACCGTATCACCCCTCCACTTT
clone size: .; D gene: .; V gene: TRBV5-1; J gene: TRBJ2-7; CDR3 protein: CASSIGQATFIAYEQYF; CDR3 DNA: TGCGCCAGCAGCATCGGACAAGCCACCTTCATCGCCTACGAGCAGTACTTC
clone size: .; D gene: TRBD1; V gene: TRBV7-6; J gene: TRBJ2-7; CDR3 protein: CASSLGTGGLYEQYF; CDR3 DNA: TGTGCCAGCAGCTTAGGGACAGGGGGACTCTACGAGCAGTACTTC
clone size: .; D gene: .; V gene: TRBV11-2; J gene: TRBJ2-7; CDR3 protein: CASSFRTESLPRPGYEQYF; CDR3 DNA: TGTGCCAGCAGCTTCCGGACAGAGAGCCTTCCCCGTCCCGGCTACGAGCAGTACTTC
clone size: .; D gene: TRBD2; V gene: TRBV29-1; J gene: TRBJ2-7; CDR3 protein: CSARGGTSYEQYF; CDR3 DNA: TGCAGCGCCCGGGGGGGGACCAGCTACGAGCAGTACTTC
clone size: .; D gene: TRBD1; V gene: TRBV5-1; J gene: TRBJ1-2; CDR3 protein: CASSRDRGHSTF; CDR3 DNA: TGCGCCAGCAGCCGGGACAGGGGGCATTCCACCTTC
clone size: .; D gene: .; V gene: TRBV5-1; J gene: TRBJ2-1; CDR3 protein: CASSLDGLYNEQFF; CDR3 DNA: TGCGCCAGCAGCTTGGATGGCTTATACAATGAGCAGTTCTTC
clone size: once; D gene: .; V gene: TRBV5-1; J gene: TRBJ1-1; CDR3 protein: CASSSTDAGGEAFF; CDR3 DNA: TGCGCCAGCAGCTCCACTGACGCGGGCGGTGAAGCTTTCTTT
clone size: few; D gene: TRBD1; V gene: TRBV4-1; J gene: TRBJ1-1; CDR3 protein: CASSQGLEGQGGTEAFF; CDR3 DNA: TGCGCCAGCAGCCAAGGCCTGGAGGGACAGGGTGGCACTGAAGCTTTCTTT
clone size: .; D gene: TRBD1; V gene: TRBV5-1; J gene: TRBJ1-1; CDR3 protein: CASSLVAGQGANTEAFF; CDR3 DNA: TGCGCCAGCAGCTTGGTGGCGGGACAGGGGGCAAACACTGAAGCTTTCTTT
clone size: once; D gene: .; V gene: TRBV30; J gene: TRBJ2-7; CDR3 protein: CAWSGQVPYEQYF; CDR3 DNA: TGTGCCTGGAGTGGACAGGTTCCCTACGAGCAGTACTTC
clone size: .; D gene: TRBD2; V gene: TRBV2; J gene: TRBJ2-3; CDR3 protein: CASSGTSGEDTQYF; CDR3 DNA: TGTGCCAGCAGTGGGACTAGCGGGGAAGATACGCAGTATTTT
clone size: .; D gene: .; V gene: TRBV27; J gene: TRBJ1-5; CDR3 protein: CASSFSSNQPQHF; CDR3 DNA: TGTGCCAGCAGTTTCTCTAGCAATCAGCCCCAGCATTTT
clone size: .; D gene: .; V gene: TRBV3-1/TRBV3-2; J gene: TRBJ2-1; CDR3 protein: CASSLRTGNEQFF; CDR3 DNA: TGTGCCAGCAGCCTAAGGACTGGCAATGAGCAGTTCTTC
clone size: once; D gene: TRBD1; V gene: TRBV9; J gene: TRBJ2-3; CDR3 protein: CASSGQGRDTQYF; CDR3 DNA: TGTGCCAGCAGCGGACAGGGGAGGGATACGCAGTATTTT
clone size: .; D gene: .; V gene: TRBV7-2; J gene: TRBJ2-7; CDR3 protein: CASSLATGMQYEQYF; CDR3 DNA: TGTGCCAGCAGCTTAGCAACAGGGATGCAGTACGAGCAGTACTTC